These 21 T cell receptor beta chains share one sample of origin, sequenced in a study of identical twins. TCRdb analysed the 5' RACE reads with MiXCR anew, one entry per CDR3 protein. The sample yields roughly 290,000 distinct CDR3 sequences, roughly 8.6% seen once. These sequences were also reported in another study, on yellow fever vaccine responses in identical twins.

The sample was memory (CD45RO+) T cells sorted from blood. These receptors all stem from a woman between 18 and 30 years old in good health.

This clonotype was counted only a few times. V and J are TRBV28 and TRBJ2-2; D call uncertain. CDR1 and CDR2 from the germline V gene are MDHEN and SYDVKM. V was cut by 6 bases and J by 0 bases, with 5 bases left in between. This CDR3 comprises 13 residues. In DNA, the CDR3 is TGTGCCAGCAGGGCCCCGAACACCGGGGAGCTGTTTTTT. This encodes CASRAPNTGELFF.

This clonotype was seen only a few times. V and J are TRBV29-1 and TRBJ2-3; a possible D gene is TRBD1 (5 bases). V lost 7 bases, J lost 2 bases, and 19 bases lay in between. Germline CDR1 SQVTM, CDR2 ANQGSEA. The CDR3 runs 15 residues. Written as DNA, the CDR3 is TGCAGCGAGCCCACAGGTAGTGATTACACAGATACGCAGTATTTT. It yields the protein CSEPTGSDYTDTQYF.

The table lists this clonotype with many counts. The J gene is TRBJ2-1, the V gene TRBV29-1, with 8 bases fitting TRBD1. Losses at the gene ends were 6 bases for V and 8 bases for J; bases not matched to a gene: 9. The CDR3 is 13 amino acids. Germline V gene data show CDR1 as SQVTM and CDR2 as ANQGSEA. CDR3 sequence reads: CSVSGGPIDEQFF. CDR3 bases: TGCAGCGTCTCAGGGGGCCCGATCGATGAGCAGTTCTTC.

This clonotype occurred many times. The rearrangement uses TRBV29-1 and TRBJ2-2; D may be TRBD2 (6 bases). The V end was cut by 4 bases, the J end by 4 bases, with 13 bases between. The CDR3 has 14 amino acids. The germline CDR1 and CDR2 sequences are SQVTM and ANQGSEA. The CDR3 protein is CSVALWTTTGELFF. CDR3 sequence (DNA): TGCAGCGTTGCCCTTTGGACTACCACCGGGGAGCTGTTTTTT.

This clonotype was found a few times. CDR3 protein: CASSYLRQGVGELFF. The CDR3 DNA is TGTGCCAGCAGTTACTTAAGACAGGGGGTGGGGGAGCTGTTTTTT. The rearrangement joins TRBV6-5 to TRBJ2-2, with 9 bases lining up with TRBD1. The CDR3 has 15 amino acids. V was clipped by 1 base and J by 8 bases; unmatched bases: 5. CDR1 is MNHEY, CDR2 SVGAGI, per germline.

This clonotype has a handful of counts. The chain recombines TRBV4-2 with TRBJ2-1; 12 nucleotides agree with TRBD2. Germline loops: CDR1 LGHNA, CDR2 YNFKEQ. This CDR3 region has 15 residues. J lost 7 bases, V lost 5 bases, and 6 bases had no gene match. This chain's CDR3 is CASSGTSGPGNEQFF. CDR3 coding DNA: TGTGCCAGCAGCGGGACTAGCGGGCCCGGGAATGAGCAGTTCTTC.

This clonotype was detected many times. The rearrangement links TRBV7-9 to TRBJ2-1; possibly TRBD1 for D (6 bases). Germline V gene data show CDR1 as SEHNR and CDR2 as FQNEAQ (reference sequence). The V end was cut by 4 bases, the J end by 7 bases, with 14 bases between. This CDR3 is 14 amino acids long. CDR3 protein: CASSSDSRGNEQFF. The DNA for the CDR3 is TGTGCCAGCAGCTCGGATTCCAGGGGTAATGAGCAGTTCTTC. Drawing the rest from reference TRBV7-9 and TRBJ2-1, the complete variable domain is DTGVSQNPRHKITKRGQNVTFRCDPISEHNRLYWYRQTLGQGPEFLTYFQNEAQLEKSRLLSDRFSAERPKGSFSTLEIQRTEQGDSAMYLCASSSDSRGNEQFFGPGTRLTVL.

This clonotype appeared many times. CDR3 protein: CASSYSRGSNQPQHF. The CDR3 nucleotides are TGTGCCAGCAGCTATAGTAGGGGTAGCAATCAGCCCCAGCATTTT. The V gene is TRBV7-2, the J gene TRBJ1-5; possibly TRBD1 for D (5 bases). Germline V gene sequence: CDR1 SGHTA, CDR2 FQGNSA. Trimming pared 4 bases from V and 0 bases from J, leaving 10 bases between. CDR3 size: 15 residues.

This clonotype came up many times. The genes are TRBV12-3 or TRBV12-4 and TRBJ2-3, with a weak D call TRBD2 (6 bases). This CDR3 spans 14 amino acids. V lost 5 bases and J 6 bases, leaving 15 bases between the germline ends. CDR3 sequence: CASSIGGSFDTQYF. The CDR3 DNA is TGTGCCAGCAGTATCGGGGGTTCATTTGATACGCAGTATTTT.

V gene TRBV7-2 combines with J gene TRBJ1-1; a possible D gene is TRBD1 (5 bases). Per germline, CDR1 SGHTA and CDR2 FQGNSA. The V end lost 1 base, the J end lost 5 bases, and 14 bases lay between the germline ends. This CDR3 has 15 amino acids. The CDR3 sequence: CASSLVPGWGTEAFF. The DNA for the CDR3 is TGTGCCAGCAGCTTAGTCCCGGGTTGGGGGACTGAAGCTTTCTTT.

Remarks on this clonotype: One junction end does not reproduce the germline sequence, and a read error may be involved. The chain uses TRBV12-3 or TRBV12-4 and TRBJ2-1; the D is unclear. This CDR3 has 18 amino acids. The CDR3 sequence is CACSRNPPTFLSYNEQFF. The CDR3 nucleotides read TGTGCCTGCAGTCGTAACCCCCCGACTTTTCTCTCCTACAATGAGCAGTTCTTC.

The chain couples TRBV15 to TRBJ2-3, with a possible D match to TRBD1 (6 bases). V was trimmed by 1 base and J by 2 bases, leaving 13 bases between them. The CDR3 contains 16 residues. Germline assignment: CDR1 LNHNV and CDR2 YYDKDF (reference sequence). DNA for the CDR3: TGTGCCACCAGCAGAGCTGGACAGATTGTCACAGATACGCAGTATTTT. This encodes CATSRAGQIVTDTQYF.

V and J are TRBV6-1 and TRBJ2-5; D remains unclear. There are 16 residues in the CDR3. V was shortened by 3 bases and J by 4 bases, with 18 bases between the two germline ends. The V gene's germline CDR1 is MNHNS and CDR2 SASEGT. The CDR3: CASSDNLRVLTETQYF. For the CDR3, the DNA is TGTGCCAGCAGTGACAATCTAAGAGTTTTAACAGAGACCCAGTACTTC.

This clonotype was seen many times. The chain links TRBV3-1 to TRBJ1-2; D remains unclear. The germline gives CDR1 LGHDT, CDR2 YNNKEL (reference sequence). The V and J ends lost 4 bases and 7 bases respectively, with 19 bases between them. This CDR3 contains 15 residues. Written as DNA, the CDR3 is TGTGCCAGCAGCCTGCTGAACAGTCCCCTGGGTGGCTACACCTTC. This gives the protein CASSLLNSPLGGYTF.

This clonotype came up a few times. The gene calls are TRBV12-3 or TRBV12-4 and TRBJ2-5, with D perhaps matching TRBD1 (6 bases). Trimming took off 1 base at V and 9 bases at J, with 12 bases between the two ends. This CDR3 contains 13 residues. In nucleotides, the CDR3 is TGTGCCAGCAGTTTAGGGGCAACAGGGCCCCAGTACTTC. The encoded protein is CASSLGATGPQYF.

In its sample, this clonotype was seen many times. V gene TRBV12-3 or TRBV12-4 combines with J gene TRBJ1-6, with D hard to call. CDR3 size: 14 residues. V lost 6 bases and J lost 6, with 12 bases in between. CDR3 in amino acids: CASSKRAANSPLHF. CDR3 DNA sequence: TGTGCCAGCAGCAAACGGGCAGCTAATTCACCCCTCCACTTT.

This clonotype was counted at least ten times. The chain recombines TRBV4-1 with TRBJ2-1; 13 bases line up with TRBD2. Trimming took 3 bases from V and 8 from J; bases not matched to a gene: 7. Germline V gene data show CDR1 as MGHRA and CDR2 as YSYEKL. The CDR3 has 16 residues. CDR3 DNA sequence: TGCGCCAGCAGCCACCCCGGGACTAGCGGGAATTATGAGCAGTTCTTC. It translates to CASSHPGTSGNYEQFF.

This clonotype was counted ten times or more. This chain uses TRBV3-1 with TRBJ2-7; D call uncertain. The CDR3 has 13 residues. V lost 4 bases, J lost 0 bases, and 7 bases lay in between. The germline V gene encodes CDR1 LGHDT and CDR2 YNNKEL (reference sequence). CDR3 amino acids: CASSPGYSYEQYF. In nucleotides, the CDR3 is TGTGCCAGCAGCCCCGGTTACTCCTACGAGCAGTACTTC.

This clonotype was detected many times. The chain uses TRBV5-1 and TRBJ1-2; 12 bases fit TRBD1. J gave up 3 bases and V 3 bases, and 9 bases lay outside the gene matches. From germline, CDR1 is SGHRS and CDR2 YFSETQ. The CDR3 is 17 amino acids. The CDR3 loop reads CASSYSGTGGVDYGYTF. DNA of the CDR3: TGCGCCAGCAGCTACTCCGGGACAGGGGGCGTCGACTATGGCTACACCTTC.

This clonotype was seen only a few times. The gene calls are TRBV11-2 and TRBJ2-3; TRBD1 or TRBD2 may be the D gene (5 bases each). Trimming cost V 0 bases and J 1 base, with 11 bases left between them. CDR1 and CDR2 (germline): SGHAT, FQNNGV. The CDR3 is 16 amino acids. The CDR3 nucleotides read TGTGCCAGCAGCTTAGATCAGGGACCCCGCACAGATACGCAGTATTTT. It yields the protein CASSLDQGPRTDTQYF.

J is TRBJ2-7 and V is TRBV5-5, with a tentative D call TRBD1 (5 bases). This CDR3 is built from 14 residues. Germline CDR1 SGHKS, CDR2 YYEKEE (reference sequence). Trimming took 0 bases from V and 4 from J, leaving 11 bases between them. CDR3 sequence (DNA): TGTGCCAGCAGCTTGGCCGCGCAGGGTTACGAGCAGTACTTC. Translating gives CASSLAAQGYEQYF. The complete variable domain, with remaining parts taken from reference TRBV5-5 and TRBJ2-7, reads DAGVTQSPTHLIKTRGQQVTLRCSPISGHKSVSWYQQVLGQGPQFIFQYYEKEERGRGNFPDRFSARQFPNYSSELNVNALLLGDSALYLCASSLAAQGYEQYFGPGTRLTVT.